These 30 T cell receptor beta chains came from one sample sequenced in a study of tumor-infiltrating lymphocytes in primary liver carcinoma. Extraction of RNA together with DNA used roughly 19-32 mg of unsorted bulk tissue. From approximately 500 ng total RNA, TCR beta cDNA was generated with a primer in the constant region. Three nested multiplex PCR rounds, a slightly modified ARM-PCR method, built the TCR beta libraries. Running roughly 10 cycles apiece, the first two PCR rounds relied on TRBV1-TRBV30 forward primers together with a C-beta reverse primer. MiXCR, applied by TCRdb to the multiplex PCR reads, yields one record per CDR3 protein. The data contain more than 95,000 distinct CDR3 sequences, 60% to 80% of them seen just once; the ten biggest clones take up less than 10%. The sequenced sample was liver tumor tissue from sampling region 3. The subset was: tumor region T3, left-lateral pole. Receptor source: a woman aged 60-75 years with primary liver carcinoma and hepatitis B virus infection.

This clonotype showed up just a few times. This may be a read error, as it is one base from a much larger clone. The chain has TRBV10-3 and TRBJ2-5; D perhaps matches TRBD2 (6 bases). The CDR3 spans 15 residues. Per the germline V gene, CDR1 is ENHRY and CDR2 is SYGVKD. The V gene lost 2 bases and the J gene lost 4 bases, with 14 bases spanning the gap. CDR3 protein: CAISEPKGGRETQYF. The CDR3 DNA reads TGTGCCATCAGTGAGCCGAAAGGAGGGAGAGAGACCCAGTACTTC.

The chain carries TRBV4-1 and TRBJ2-7; D may be TRBD2 (6 bases). V dropped 4 bases and J dropped 6 bases, with 16 bases sitting between them. This CDR3 contains 14 residues. Germline assignment: CDR1 MGHRA and CDR2 YSYEKL. CDR3 sequence reads: CASSPAGRVCEQYF. Written as DNA, the CDR3 is TGCGCCAGCAGCCCCGCGGGAAGGGTCTGCGAGCAGTACTTC.

Notes on this clonotype: A much larger clone is a single base away; this may be a read error. The chain is built from TRBV6-1 and TRBJ2-7, with 11 bases fitting TRBD2. The CDR3 is made up of 15 amino acids. Germline V CDR1 and CDR2: MNHNS, SASEGT. Here the CDR3 DNA reads TGTGCCATCAGTGAAATAGCGGGAGGGCCCTACGAGCAGTACTTC. It yields the protein CAISEIAGGPYEQYF.

This clonotype was seen repeatedly, ten times or more. The rearrangement links TRBV28 to TRBJ1-2; 7 bases align to TRBD1. With 5 bases clipped from V and 5 bases from J, the junction kept 8 bases outside the gene matches. Germline assignment: CDR1 MDHEN and CDR2 SYDVKM. This CDR3 region has 14 residues. CDR3 nucleotides: TGTGCCAGCAGTCTGGACAGGCCCCCGTATGGCTACACCTTC. Its translation is CASSLDRPPYGYTF.

For this clonotype: One junction end disagrees with the germline gene, perhaps due to a read error. The CDR3 spells CVSSPGTGDEGYTF. DNA of the CDR3: TGTGTCAGCAGCCCCGGGACAGGGGACGAAGGCTACACCTTC. This chain uses TRBV11-2 with TRBJ1-2; 10 bases are a match to TRBD1. The germline V gene encodes CDR1 SGHAT and CDR2 FQNNGV. The length of the CDR3 is 14 residues.

This clonotype has a count of ten or more. The CDR3 protein is CASTWDLREGEDTIYF. The CDR3 bases are TGTGCCAGCACCTGGGACCTTCGGGAAGGGGAGGACACCATATATTTT. The chain links TRBV12-3 or TRBV12-4 to TRBJ1-3; TRBD1 might be the D (5 bases). The CDR3 covers 16 residues. V was shortened by 7 bases and J by 8 bases, with 24 bases between the two germline ends.

A note on this clonotype: The CDR3 end shows no conserved phenylalanine or tryptophan, and so a read error is likely. The CDR3 protein is CSVTEWRDGETQYS. The CDR3 nucleotides are TGCAGCGTTACAGAATGGCGGGATGGAGAGACCCAGTACTCC. The chain recombines TRBV29-1 with TRBJ2-5; possible D gene TRBD2, 6 bases. CDR1 is SQVTM and CDR2 is ANQGSEA in the germline V gene. CDR3 length: 14 residues. Between the trimmed V and J ends, which lost 5 bases and 4 bases, there was a span of 17 bases.

The chain has TRBV2 and TRBJ2-5; D possibly corresponds to TRBD1 (6 bases). CDR1 is SNHLY and CDR2 is FYNNEI in the germline V gene. V shed 6 bases and J shed 2 bases, with 10 bases lying between them. There are 13 residues in the CDR3. CDR3 residues: CASRPTGQETQYF. The CDR3 DNA reads as TGTGCCAGCAGACCCACAGGGCAAGAGACCCAGTACTTC. The whole variable domain, remainder taken from reference TRBV2 and TRBJ2-5, is EPEVTQTPSHQVTQMGQEVILRCVPISNHLYFYWYRQILGQKVEFLVSFYNNEISEKSEIFDDQFSVERPDGSNFTLKIRSTKLEDSAMYFCASRPTGQETQYFGPGTRLLVL.

Remarks on this clonotype: The conserved final phenylalanine or tryptophan is absent from the CDR3, which likely points to a read error. The chain links TRBV14 to TRBJ2-7; D is unresolved. Per the germline V gene, CDR1 is SGHDN and CDR2 is FVKESK. The CDR3 loop spans 15 amino acids. The DNA for the CDR3 is TGTGCCAGCAGCCCGCTCGCCGGGTCCCACTACGAACAGTACTCC. Translating gives CASSPLAGSHYEQYS.

To note about this clonotype: At one end the junction does not follow the germline gene, possibly because of a read error. This chain connects TRBV28 to TRBJ2-7; D is possibly TRBD1 (6 bases). The CDR3 has 14 amino acids. The germline gives CDR1 MDHEN, CDR2 SYDVKM. This CDR3 reads CTSSLWDTSYEQYF. For the CDR3, the DNA is TGTACCAGCAGTTTATGGGACACCTCCTACGAGCAGTACTTC. Looking up the rest from reference TRBV28 and TRBJ2-7 gives the full variable domain: DVKVTQSSRYLVKRTGEKVFLECVQDMDHENMFWYRQDPGLGLRLIYFSYDVKMKEKGDIPEGYSVSREKKERFSLILESASTNQTSMYLCTSSLWDTSYEQYFGPGTRLTVT.

This clonotype came up many times. This rearrangement joins TRBV7-8 to TRBJ1-3; D might be TRBD1 (5 bases). Germline V gene lookup returns CDR1 SGHVS and CDR2 FQNEAQ. The length of the CDR3 is 14 residues. Trimming pared 5 bases from V and 2 bases from J, leaving 10 bases between. CDR3 DNA: TGTGCCAGCAGCCCCGGGGGGGCTGGAAACACCATATATTTT. Translation: CASSPGGAGNTIYF. Combining the CDR3 with reference TRBV7-8 and TRBJ1-3 gives the whole variable domain GAGVSQSPRYKVAKRGQDVALRCDPISGHVSLFWYQQALGQGPEFLTYFQNEAQLDKSGLPSDRFFAERPEGSVSTLKIQRTQQEDSAVYLCASSPGGAGNTIYFGEGSWLTVV.

The chain has TRBV18 and TRBJ2-3, with 12 bases fitting TRBD2. V was clipped by 5 bases and J by 3 bases; unmatched bases: 3. The CDR3 is 15 residues long. CDR1 is KGHSH, CDR2 LQKENI, per germline. Written as DNA, the CDR3 is TGTGCCAGCTCAACCACTAGCGGGAGGACAGATACGCAGTATTTT. This encodes CASSTTSGRTDTQYF.

V gene TRBV7-9 combines with J gene TRBJ2-3, with 7 positions matching TRBD2. The V and J ends lost 0 bases and 2 bases, in that order; junction bases with no gene match: 17. This CDR3 is 20 amino acids long. Germline lookup yields CDR1 SEHNR and CDR2 FQNEAQ (reference sequence). This CDR3 is CASSLAPGLTGVTNTDTQYF. Written as DNA, the CDR3 is TGTGCCAGCAGCTTAGCACCGGGACTAACGGGAGTTACGAACACAGATACGCAGTATTTT.

Many counts were recorded for this clonotype. The J gene is TRBJ1-4, the V gene TRBV10-3; 9 positions match TRBD1. The V and J ends lost 7 bases and 8 bases, in that order; junction bases with no gene match: 5. This CDR3 is 13 amino acids long. Germline V lookup: CDR1 ENHRY, CDR2 SYGVKD. As DNA, the CDR3 is TGTGCCATCAACCGGGACAGGGACGAAAAACTGTTTTTT. It is translated as CAINRDRDEKLFF.

Concerning this clonotype itself: Compared with germline, one end of the junction differs, possibly owing to a read error. The J gene is TRBJ2-3, the V gene TRBV11-2; tentative D call: TRBD2 (5 bases). CDR1 is SGHAT, CDR2 FQNNGV, per germline. This CDR3 contains 15 residues. DNA of the CDR3: TGTGCCAGCAGCCCTGTACTAGTGGGCCCAGATACGCACTATTTT. It yields the protein CASSPVLVGPDTHYF.

As to this clonotype: The conserved phenylalanine or tryptophan is not found at the CDR3 terminus, so this likely reflects a read error. The chain uses TRBV6-1 and TRBJ2-1; D might be TRBD2 (6 bases). Germline V gene sequence: CDR1 MNHNS, CDR2 SASEGT. CDR3 size: 14 residues. The chain's CDR3 is CATRVGDSYDEQFL. DNA for the CDR3: TGTGCCACCAGAGTGGGGGACTCCTACGATGAGCAGTTCCTC.

In the case of this clonotype: The CDR3 ends on some other residue instead of the conserved phenylalanine or tryptophan, so this is likely a read error. It is unclear where the CDR3 begins or ends on the DNA, so no DNA is shown, and the CDR3 is as TCRdb lists it. J is TRBJ2-5 and V is TRBV11-2; TRBD2, the table's D call, lacks a check against the DNA. Germline V gives CDR1 SGHAT, CDR2 FQNNGV. Both ends counted, the CDR3 spans 16 residues. The CDR3 sequence is CASSPYSGRTQETRYL.

Worth noting for this clonotype: One end of the junction is discordant with germline, which a read error may explain. The chain combines TRBV20-1 with TRBJ2-3, with 8 positions matching TRBD2. The CDR3 is 13 amino acids. Germline CDR1 is DFQATT and CDR2 is SNEGSKA (reference sequence). Here the CDR3 reads CSATPGGGGGYHF. The CDR3 bases are TGCAGTGCCACTCCTGGGGGTGGCGGGGGGTATCATTTT.

The sample holds many counts of this clonotype. This chain joins TRBV29-1 and TRBJ1-1; 7 bases are a match to TRBD1. The CDR3 covers 15 residues. V trimming: 3 bases; J trimming: 5 bases; junction bases outside the gene matches: 12. Germline V CDR1 and CDR2: SQVTM, ANQGSEA. The CDR3 region is CSVDGRGRMGTEAFF. The CDR3 DNA follows: TGCAGCGTTGACGGCAGGGGGAGAATGGGGACTGAAGCTTTCTTT.

This chain joins TRBV10-1 and TRBJ2-3; D may be TRBD2 (5 bases). From germline, CDR1 is WNHNN and CDR2 SYGVQD (reference sequence). The CDR3 runs 14 residues. In DNA, the CDR3 is TGCGTAAGCAGTGAGCCACTAGATACCGATACGCAGTATTTT. This sequence encodes CVSSEPLDTDTQYF.

This clonotype was counted ten times or more. The rearrangement uses TRBV6-1 and TRBJ2-7, with 8 bases that match TRBD1. Unmatched junction bases numbered 7, after V lost 6 bases and J lost 3 bases. The CDR3 totals 14 residues. Looked up from germline, CDR1 is MNHNS and CDR2 is SASEGT. The CDR3 loop reads CASRIMTGDYEQYF. The CDR3 coding sequence is TGTGCCAGCAGGATAATGACAGGGGACTACGAGCAGTACTTC.

This clonotype was picked up one time. A much bigger clone sits one base away, suggesting this may be a read error. The chain uses TRBV6-1 and TRBJ2-7, with TRBD1 matching over 11 bases. CDR1 and CDR2 from the germline V gene are MNHNS and SASEGT. The CDR3 consists of 15 residues. This chain's CDR3 is CASSAGDRGSDEQCF. The CDR3 nucleotides read TGTGCCAGCAGTGCGGGGGACAGGGGGTCCGACGAGCAGTGCTTC.

About this clonotype itself: A much larger clonotype is one base distant, so this may be a read error. The V call is TRBV5-5, the J call TRBJ1-3; 9 bases are shared with TRBD1. The germline V gene has CDR1 SGHKS and CDR2 YYEKEE (reference sequence). The CDR3 contains 16 residues. The CDR3 DNA reads TGTGCCAGCAGCTTGGACCCGGGACAGGGTGGAAGCACCATATATTTT. This encodes CASSLDPGQGGSTIYF.

Notes on this clonotype: Germline and junction disagree at one end, which may indicate a read error. The chain links TRBV4-2 to TRBJ2-3; TRBD1 is a possible D gene (6 bases). TRBJ1-5 matches the DNA end more closely, so the J call is doubtful. Germline V gene sequence: CDR1 LGHNA, CDR2 YNFKEQ. The CDR3 covers 15 residues. DNA of the CDR3: TGTGCCAGCAACCAAGAGGAGGGGGGCTCAGATACGCAGCATTTT. Protein: CASNQEEGGSDTQHF.

Concerning this clonotype itself: A much larger clone lies a single base off, so this may be a read error. The chain combines TRBV5-6 with TRBJ2-1; 9 nucleotides agree with TRBD2. Looked up from germline, CDR1 is SGHDT and CDR2 is YYEEEE. This CDR3 spans 15 amino acids. CDR3 residues: CASGFRLADYNEQFF. CDR3 in DNA: TGTGCCAGCGGCTTCAGACTAGCGGACTACAATGAGCAGTTCTTC.

The V call is TRBV5-1, the J call TRBJ1-1; D not certain. V lost 4 bases to trimming and J lost 6 bases, with 13 bases between them. This CDR3 comprises 13 residues. CDR1 SGHRS and CDR2 YFSETQ come from the germline V gene. Written as DNA, the CDR3 is TGCGCCAGCAGCACGGAACGGCCAGCTGAAGCTTTCTTT. Translated: CASSTERPAEAFF. The full variable domain, in which reference TRBV5-1 and TRBJ1-1 provide the parts outside the CDR3, is KAGVTQTPRYLIKTRGQQVTLSCSPISGHRSVSWYQQTPGQGLQFLFEYFSETQRNKGNFPGRFSGRQFSNSRSEMNVSTLELGDSALYLCASSTERPAEAFFGQGTRLTVV.

This clonotype was detected once. A much larger clone is a single base away; this may be a read error. The conserved phenylalanine or tryptophan normally closing the CDR3 is absent here, so this likely arose from a read error. The J gene is TRBJ2-7, the V gene TRBV5-5; D could derive from TRBD1 or TRBD2 (5 bases each). The ends were cut back, 0 bases at V and 1 base at J, with 14 bases in the middle. The CDR3 totals 16 residues. The germline CDR1 and CDR2 sequences are SGHKS and YYEKEE (reference sequence). CDR3 amino acids: CASSLVPGTASYEQYL. In nucleotides, the CDR3 is TGTGCCAGCAGCTTGGTCCCCGGGACGGCATCCTACGAGCAGTACCTC.

With regard to this clonotype: Without the conserved terminal phenylalanine or tryptophan, this CDR3 likely stems from a read error. The gene calls are TRBV6-5 and TRBJ2-6, with D possibly matching TRBD1 (5 bases). Germline CDR1 is MNHEY and CDR2 is SVGAGI. The CDR3 is 15 amino acids. CDR3 in amino acids: CASSLDGSGAKVLTY. CDR3 DNA: TGTGCCAGCAGTTTAGACGGGTCTGGGGCCAAGGTCCTGACTTAT.

This clonotype was counted a few times. The chain links TRBV5-1 to TRBJ2-2; 9 nucleotides align to TRBD1. CDR1 is SGHRS, CDR2 YFSETQ, per germline. The CDR3 is 18 amino acids. The trim removed 3 bases at V and 2 bases at J, leaving 11 bases unmatched. The CDR3 here is CASSSTSPGQGNTGELFF. Here the CDR3 DNA reads TGCGCCAGCAGCTCGACATCCCCGGGACAGGGAAACACCGGGGAGCTGTTTTTT.

A remark on this clonotype: The junction differs from germline at one of its ends, possibly a read error. This chain uses TRBV11-2 with TRBJ2-7, with D perhaps assigned TRBD1 or TRBD2 (5 bases each). Looked up from germline, CDR1 is SGHAT and CDR2 is FQNNGV. The CDR3 sequence is 14 residues long. The CDR3 sequence: CANSFGGVSYEQYF. The CDR3 coding sequence is TGTGCCAACAGCTTTGGGGGAGTTAGTTACGAGCAGTACTTC. Combining the CDR3 with reference TRBV11-2 and TRBJ2-7 gives the whole variable domain EAGVAQSPRYKIIEKRQSVAFWCNPISGHATLYWYQQILGQGPKLLIQFQNNGVVDDSQLPKDRFSAERLKGVDSTLKIQPAKLEDSAVYLCANSFGGVSYEQYFGPGTRLTVT.